The 22 T cell receptor beta chains in this list originate from one sample, sequenced in a study of blood T cell repertoires in COVID-19 (dated by TCRdb to the early 2020s). The library was made by the immunoSEQ multiplex PCR assay. TCRdb took this table from immuneACCESS and kept in-frame rearrangements with V and J called. Such tables lack part of the clones; where checked against another copy, unresolved V genes explain under half of the gap, and the rest is unexplained. The sample includes roughly 250,000 clones, with about 81% observed a single time. The ten largest clones take up about an eighth of the sample. Sequenced: peripheral blood. The origin of the receptors is a woman aged 55-75 years with active or convalescent COVID-19.

This sequence joins TRBV10-1 and TRBJ1-5; D ambiguous. The CDR3 totals 12 residues. V lost 3 bases and J 7 bases, leaving 7 bases between the germline ends. Per the germline V gene, CDR1 is WNHNN and CDR2 is SYGVQD (reference sequence). CDR3 coding DNA: TGCGCCAGCAGTGACTCAGGACAGCCCCAGCATTTT. Protein product: CASSDSGQPQHF.

The V and J genes are TRBV3-1 (or the pseudogene TRBV3-2) and TRBJ2-4; D unclear. The germline V and J ends were trimmed by 0 bases and 0 bases, with 9 bases remaining between them. The CDR3 sequence is 16 residues long. Germline V gives CDR1 LGHDT, CDR2 YNNKEL (reference sequence). The CDR3 nucleotides are TGTGCCAGCAGCCAAGATCTAACCTTAGCCAAAAACATTCAGTACTTC. Its translation: CASSQDLTLAKNIQYF.

This sequence joins TRBV7-3 and TRBJ2-3; 8 bases map to TRBD1. The CDR3 is made up of 15 amino acids. Germline CDR1 is SGHTA and CDR2 is FQGTGA. V was pared by 2 bases and J by 1 base, with 2 bases of the junction left unmatched. In nucleotides, the CDR3 is TGTGCCAGCAGCTTAGACAGGGGTGGCACAGATACGCAGTATTTT. Amino acid sequence: CASSLDRGGTDTQYF. Based on the CDR3 plus reference TRBV7-3 and TRBJ2-3, the full variable domain is GAGVSQTPSNKVTEKGKYVELRCDPISGHTALYWYRQSLGQGPEFLIYFQGTGAADDSGLPNDRFFAVRPEGSVSTLKIQRTERGDSAVYLCASSLDRGGTDTQYFGPGTRLTVL.

This chain links TRBV2 with TRBJ1-5, with D hard to call. V dropped 8 bases and J dropped 7 bases, with 12 bases sitting between them. This CDR3 contains 12 residues. Germline V gene sequence: CDR1 SNHLY, CDR2 FYNNEI. The CDR3 nucleotides read TGTGCCAGCCACGGTGGGGAGCAGCCCCAGCATTTT. Encoded protein: CASHGGEQPQHF.

This clone was picked up a small number of times. The chain recombines TRBV30 with TRBJ1-1; D unresolved. The CDR3 contains 13 residues. Germline loops: CDR1 GTSNPN, CDR2 SVGIG (reference sequence). Deletions cut 0 bases from V and 3 bases from J, with 8 bases between. The CDR3 bases are TGTGCCTGGAGTGTATTCGGGGACACTGAAGCTTTCTTT. This gives the protein CAWSVFGDTEAFF.

V usage is TRBV6-5 and J usage is TRBJ1-1, with 11 nucleotides matching TRBD1. V was clipped by 6 bases and J by 6 bases; unmatched bases: 9. The CDR3 consists of 15 residues. CDR1 MNHEY and CDR2 SVGAGI come from the germline V gene. CDR3 DNA sequence: TGTGCCAGCAGAGACCCCGGGACAGGGGGACCTGAAGCTTTCTTT. Residues: CASRDPGTGGPEAFF.

The chain couples TRBV4-1 to TRBJ2-1, with 10 bases matching TRBD2. V gave up 0 bases and J gave up 8 bases; unmatched junction bases: 10. Germline V gene lookup returns CDR1 MGHRA and CDR2 YSYEKL. The CDR3 length is 17 residues. The CDR3 region is CASSQDGAGGPVDEQFF. In DNA, the CDR3 is TGCGCCAGCAGCCAAGACGGAGCGGGGGGGCCCGTAGATGAGCAGTTCTTC.

J is TRBJ2-2 and V is TRBV30, with D possibly being TRBD1 (6 bases). V was clipped by 5 bases and J by 0 bases, with 10 bases between them. Germline V lookup: CDR1 GTSNPN, CDR2 SVGIG (reference sequence). The CDR3 covers 14 residues. CDR3 sequence reads: CAWDGQSNTGELFF. DNA of the CDR3: TGTGCCTGGGACGGACAGTCGAACACCGGGGAGCTGTTTTTT.

This chain connects TRBV30 to TRBJ2-5, with D possibly being TRBD2 (5 bases). Germline V CDR1 and CDR2: GTSNPN, SVGIG (reference sequence). The CDR3 covers 15 residues. The V and J ends lost 2 bases and 5 bases respectively, with 18 bases between them. CDR3 loop: CAWSRGSSFSETQYF. CDR3 nucleotides: TGTGCCTGGAGTCGGGGATCATCTTTTTCGGAGACCCAGTACTTC. Full variable domain (missing parts from reference TRBV30 and TRBJ2-5): SQTIHQWPATLVQPVGSPLSLECTVEGTSNPNLYWYRQAAGRGLQLLFYSVGIGQISSEVPQNLSASRPQDRQFILSSKKLLLSDSGFYLCAWSRGSSFSETQYFGPGTRLLVL.

This clone has just one count. The V call is TRBV9, the J call TRBJ2-3; weak D call: TRBD1 (5 bases). The CDR3 consists of 14 residues. The V end lost 0 bases, the J end lost 2 bases, and 7 bases lay between the germline ends. CDR1 and CDR2 (germline): SGDLS, YYNGEE. The CDR3 here is CASSVAGYTDTQYF. The CDR3 DNA is TGTGCCAGCAGCGTAGCAGGGTACACAGATACGCAGTATTTT.

This chain connects TRBV3-1 (or the pseudogene TRBV3-2) to TRBJ1-4; D unresolved. The CDR3 totals 16 residues. Trimming took off 2 bases at V and 8 bases at J, with 18 bases between the two ends. Germline CDR1 LGHDT, CDR2 YNNKEL (reference sequence). The CDR3 region has the DNA TGTGCCAGCAGCCAAAGGAGGTTAGGTATTAACGAAAAACTGTTTTTT. Translated, it gives CASSQRRLGINEKLFF.

The sample holds one count of this clone. The CDR3 DNA reads TGTGCCACCAGTATGGGTGAGGACACTGAAGCTTTCTTT. This encodes CATSMGEDTEAFF. This chain joins TRBV24-1 and TRBJ1-1; D unresolved. Looked up from germline, CDR1 is KGHDR and CDR2 is SFDVKD. Trimming left V 6 bases short and J 3 bases short, with 10 bases between. The CDR3 contains 13 residues.

The table lists this clone with a count of one. The rearrangement links TRBV9 to TRBJ1-2, with D possibly TRBD1 on 5 matching bases. Germline CDR1 SGDLS, CDR2 YYNGEE. The CDR3 is 14 amino acids. Trimming stripped 3 bases from V and 6 bases from J, with 15 bases between. The CDR3, as DNA: TGTGCCAGCAGCGCGGGGGACGGAGCAGATGGCTACACCTTC. It encodes CASSAGDGADGYTF.

The V gene is TRBV2, the J gene TRBJ2-5; D might be TRBD2 (6 bases). CDR1 SNHLY and CDR2 FYNNEI come from the germline V gene. This CDR3 region has 10 residues. The V end was cut by 5 bases, the J end by 13 bases, with 11 bases between. The CDR3 region has the DNA TGTGCCAGCAGTCGAGGGACTTGGTACTTC. Protein: CASSRGTWYF.

The rearrangement joins TRBV3-1 (or the pseudogene TRBV3-2) to TRBJ2-5; 14 positions agree with TRBD2. There are 17 residues in the CDR3. V lost 2 bases, J lost 5 bases, and 7 bases stayed unmatched. In germline, CDR1 is LGHDT, CDR2 YNNKEL (reference sequence). Here the CDR3 reads CASSQRGTSGGDETQYF. CDR3 bases: TGTGCCAGCAGCCAACGAGGGACTAGCGGGGGTGATGAGACCCAGTACTTC.

The rearrangement links TRBV5-1 to TRBJ1-1; 7 bases align to TRBD1. The CDR3 loop spans 15 amino acids. From germline, CDR1 is SGHRS and CDR2 YFSETQ. Losses at the gene ends were 4 bases for V and 0 bases for J; bases not matched to a gene: 6. CDR3 region: CASSPRDSLNTEAFF. The CDR3 DNA reads TGCGCCAGCAGCCCTCGGGACAGTTTGAACACTGAAGCTTTCTTT.

The CDR3 reads CATANQAGTGELFF. The CDR3, as DNA: TGTGCCACCGCCAACCAGGCGGGGACCGGGGAGCTGTTTTTT. The chain combines TRBV19 with TRBJ2-2, with D perhaps TRBD2 (6 bases). The germline CDR1 and CDR2 sequences are LNHDA and SQIVND (reference sequence). Trimming took off 10 bases at V and 5 bases at J, with 17 bases between the two ends. There are 14 residues in the CDR3.

This rearrangement joins TRBV2 to TRBJ1-5, with 11 bases fitting TRBD1. J lost 0 bases, V lost 6 bases, and 4 bases had no gene match. This CDR3 spans 16 amino acids. CDR1 SNHLY and CDR2 FYNNEI come from the germline V gene. The CDR3 region has the DNA TGTGCCAGCAGGGGGACAGGGGGGGATAGCAATCAGCCCCAGCATTTT. This sequence encodes CASRGTGGDSNQPQHF.

The chain carries TRBV5-8 and TRBJ2-1; 8 bases are a match to TRBD1. The trim removed 0 bases at V and 8 bases at J, leaving 10 bases unmatched. Looked up from germline, CDR1 is SGHTS and CDR2 is YDEGEE. The CDR3 is made up of 16 amino acids. The CDR3 here is CASSLGAGRGHDEQFF. DNA of the CDR3: TGTGCCAGCAGCTTGGGAGCCGGCAGGGGGCACGATGAGCAGTTCTTC.

This chain links TRBV5-1 with TRBJ2-3; D perhaps matches TRBD1 (6 bases). Trimming took 4 bases from V and 2 from J, leaving 11 bases between them. This CDR3 has 14 residues. Germline-derived CDR1 and CDR2 are SGHRS and YFSETQ. DNA of the CDR3: TGCGCCAGCAGCCCTGGGACACCCACAGATACGCAGTATTTT. It specifies CASSPGTPTDTQYF.

V and J are TRBV30 and TRBJ1-2; D may be TRBD1 (5 bases). The CDR3 has 14 residues. Trimming shortened V by 0 bases and J by 7 bases, and 15 bases separated the two germline ends. Germline-derived CDR1 and CDR2 are GTSNPN and SVGIG (reference sequence). The chain's CDR3 is CAWSVGPLQGGYTF. The CDR3 DNA is TGTGCCTGGAGTGTGGGCCCCTTGCAGGGTGGCTACACCTTC.

CDR3 nucleotides: TGTGCCAGCAGCTTAACCGGGACAGGTGGAAACACCATATATTTT. This codes for CASSLTGTGGNTIYF. The chain couples TRBV11-2 to TRBJ1-3; 8 bases match TRBD1. Germline assignment: CDR1 SGHAT and CDR2 FQNNGV. After removal of 2 bases from V and 3 bases from J, the junction contained 3 bases not matched to a gene. CDR3 length: 15 residues.